The clone carrying this T cell receptor (beta chain) has ten or more counts. TCRbeta library preparation incorporated unique molecular identifiers. TCRdb independently ran MiXCR on the PCR reads; one entry per CDR3 protein. The table lists 280,000 or so distinct CDR3 sequences, around a tenth of them singletons. The sample comes from a study of T-cell reconstitution after alpha-beta-depleted transplantation in children. The sample was peripheral blood, taken 180 days after TCRalphabeta/CD19-depleted stem cell transplant. The clonotype comes from a male patient aged 2-15 years who had a stem cell transplant for chronic granulomatous disease, so the T cells may come from the graft donor.

DNA for the CDR3: TGTGCCAGCAGCTTGTCAGGGGTCTATGGCTACACCTTC. This translates into CASSLSGVYGYTF. The chain is built from TRBV11-1 and TRBJ1-2; D perhaps matches TRBD1 (6 bases). The CDR3 totals 13 residues. CDR1 is SGHAT, CDR2 FQDESV, per germline (reference sequence). The ends were cut back, 3 bases at V and 4 bases at J, with 9 bases in the middle.